This paragraph reports one T cell receptor (beta chain). The antigen remains undetermined. The authors extracted at least 6 micrograms of total RNA per sample. Combining a sample-barcoded 5' primer with a J-beta primer mix, a second PCR ran for about 7 to 11 cycles. TCRdb analysed the 5' RACE reads with MiXCR anew, one entry per CDR3 protein. The sample has about 1.7 million distinct CDR3 sequences; 28% are singletons. The sample originates from a study of blood T cells in healthy people across ages. Background on the study: T cells yielded about one barcoded beta molecule per two cells through template switching.

V gave up 7 bases and J gave up 4 bases, with 17 bases separating them. Germline loops: CDR1 SGHRS, CDR2 YFSETQ. This CDR3 has 15 residues. Regarding the study as a whole: There was no known CMV status for donors, so expanded clonotype changes were possibly confounded.

Sequencing was performed on blood. The V and J genes are TRBV5-1 and TRBJ2-2; TRBD1 might be the D (6 bases). The source is a woman in her 30s in good health. CDR3 residues: CASGSRQVATGELFF. The CDR3 DNA reads as TGCGCCAGCGGCAGCAGACAGGTGGCCACCGGGGAGCTGTTTTTT.